This T cell receptor (beta chain) derives from a study of regulatory T cells in long-lasting Graves disease. General study points: Thyroid tissue went unstudied; only peripheral blood was examined.

About this clonotype itself: As yet, its antigen is unknown. Relative to the germline gene, one junction end is altered; a read error may explain this.

This CDR3 comprises 16 residues. CDR1 is GTSNPN, CDR2 SVGIG, per germline (reference sequence). Time point denoted: newly diagnosed GD, antithyroid drugs for less than 3 months. With RNA extracted from PBMCs as input, the TCR library was made. Researchers made TCR beta libraries by using iRepertoire HTBI primers and running Arm-PCR on CDR3 regions. In TCRdb, the multiplex PCR reads were re-called with MiXCR into one record per CDR3 protein. The table includes fewer than 450,000 distinct CDR3 sequences, 15% detected once. These data were also reused for a study on T cells in Graves' hyperthyroidism and ophthalmopathy.

The clonotype comes from a woman in her 40s with Graves disease. This sample comprised peripheral blood mononuclear cells (PBMCs), obtained at new diagnosis, from a patient treated with antithyroid drugs. The chain links TRBV30 to TRBJ2-1; the match to TRBD2 covers 7 bases. The CDR3 DNA follows: TGTGCCTGGGCAAAACTAGCTGCCAGGGACTACGATGAGCAGTTCTTC. Translation: CAWAKLAARDYDEQFF.